The T cell receptor beta chain under discussion was sequenced for a study of cytomegalovirus exposure and HLA in healthy donors (dated by TCRdb to the late 2010s). Study-wide context: An earlier analysis of more than 550 of the donors reported over 250 Gb of sequence data and around 100 million unique TCR beta sequences obtained from approximately 180 million T cells. An early release that covered around 590 HLA-typed donors contained approximately 320 gigabases of sequencing data and tens of millions of unique TCR sequences. Of the approximately 400 genotyped donors, roughly 76% were placed in the genetic ancestry cluster associated with self-reported Caucasian donors. The study aimed to test whether signatures of past pathogen exposure could be identified by cataloging public T cell receptors. The T cell repertoires of around 670 subjects were profiled by immunosequencing and related to cytomegalovirus serostatus. A separate validation cohort of about 110 different subjects was used in addition to the roughly 700-subject first cohort. To predict cytomegalovirus infection status, the study brought together high-throughput TCR immunosequencing, statistical association of individual TCRs with disease status, and machine learning. A later analysis re-analyzed previously published TCR beta repertoires from hundreds of donors and added high-resolution HLA genotyping to study TCR occurrence patterns. Rather than drawing on any new phenotypic data, the later analysis identified candidate immune exposures from TCR beta sequences and the way those sequences occurred across donors. An earlier analysis of roughly 580 of the donors used high-throughput TCR beta sequencing to judge whether each TCR beta V gene segment behaved as functional or pseudogenic. Donor age, sex, ethnicity and CMV serostatus were compiled alongside the repertoire data. In a later genetic analysis, genome-wide SNP genotypes for about 55% of the 666 donors were used, and that subset was treated as a discovery cohort. Every repertoire in the discovery cohort had been generated on one and the same sequencing platform. HLA typing covered class I and class II loci at four-digit resolution. Typing coverage differed by locus: A, B, C, DRB1 and DQB1 were typed in roughly 629-640 donors, DQA1 in around 500, DPA1 in nearly 610, and DPB1 in approximately 450. Several DR-DQ haplotypes were handled as single units for association and clustering because linkage in the cohort was strong. Across about 380 genotyped donors of the cohort, an average of about 220,000 unique TCR beta nucleotide sequences per donor were sequenced, and 15% to 20% of those sequences were non-productive.

Library construction relied on the immunoSEQ multiplex PCR assay. The multiplex PCR relied on a mix of 60 forward primers for TCR Vbeta segments and 13 reverse primers for TCR Jbeta segments. The CDR3 region of rearranged TCR beta genes was amplified from genomic DNA by a multiplex PCR assay. The amplified TCR beta libraries were sequenced on the Illumina HiSeq System as 87-base-pair reads. As for how the authors treated the data: A later analysis counted approximately 76 million unique TCR beta chains across the approximately 700 repertoires, and around 12 million of these chains were shared by at least two donors. To remove PCR and sequencing errors, raw reads were error-corrected and collapsed into unique sequences using a nearest-neighbor algorithm that merged closely related sequences. To assign V, D and J gene segments, CDR3 sequences were aligned to IMGT reference sequences. Each retained sequence needed at least a six-nucleotide match to both a V gene segment and a J gene segment. Rearrangements were called productive when the CDR3 lacked stop codons and stayed in frame with V and J; all others were non-productive. CDR3 was defined according to IMGT convention as the region running from the second conserved V-encoded cysteine to the conserved J-encoded phenylalanine. In an earlier analysis of around 600 of the donors, sequences lacking an unambiguous match to a single V gene segment were excluded. An earlier analysis of about 600 of the donors called V segments functional above 56.7% productive rearrangements and segregating when the between-donor standard deviation exceeded 5%. To diagnose cytomegalovirus status from the catalog of TCR beta chain sequences, a statistical classification framework was built. V and J gene assignment, in a later analysis, came from comparing TCR nucleotide sequences with IMGT/GENE-DB human TR gene sequences. Using the TCRdist pipeline, a later analysis assigned CDR3 sequences along with most-parsimonious VDJ recombination scenarios. In a later analysis, each TCR beta chain was defined by its CDR3 amino acid sequence together with its V-gene family, and reads lacking a unique V-gene family were excluded. As a way to deal with suspected cross-contamination and a sequencing artifact, a later analysis dropped nearly 600 nucleotide sequences that were highly shared and had low generation probability. In a later analysis, a clonal expansion index for each public chain was calculated from normalized within-repertoire ranks of inferred template counts. Generation probabilities in a later analysis came from a VDJ recombination model fitted to out-of-frame rearrangements, and those results were checked against IGoR. In a later analysis, hypergeometric tests were used to score TCR-TCR, TCR-HLA and TCR-CMV co-occurrence, with a repertoire-size bias correction applied to TCR pairs. In a later analysis, false discovery rates were estimated by permuting HLA or CMV assignments 20 times. A later analysis grouped co-occurring TCRs with DBSCAN, adding TCRdist sequence similarity when clustering within HLA-allele-positive subsets. Repertoires with fewer than 30,000 or more than 120,000 public chains were left out of co-occurrence clustering, as were a few repertoires with anomalous nucleotide sharing. The table comes from immuneACCESS by way of TCRdb, which keeps in-frame sequences with V and J called. Part of the clones is missing from these tables; in studies checked, under half for an unresolved V gene and the rest for unknown reasons. V, J and clone size were drawn from that table, and D and trimming were deduced from the DNA. Counted in this sample were roughly 120,000 clones; 69% of them appeared once. Jointly, the top ten make up approximately 5.4% of the sample.

Findings and caveats that apply to the study as a whole: The 87-base-pair reads could not distinguish some IMGT-functional V segments, including TRBV6-2 and TRBV6-3, so those segments were excluded. Sequencing depth was assumed to be roughly uniform across donors in the presence/absence analyses, though that assumption may not hold. Strong co-occurrence of HLA alleles, especially DR and DQ, made assigning TCR associations to individual alleles difficult. While some public TCRs were present in many individuals, most TCR sequences turned up only very rarely across donors. In a later analysis, several top co-occurrence clusters were reported to appear linked to parvovirus B19, influenza, CMV and Epstein-Barr virus. A further reported finding was that TCR beta sequences accurately predicted the HLA-A and HLA-B alleles for most subjects in the first cohort. According to a later analysis, most CMV-associated TCR beta chains appeared to be HLA-restricted, and the HLA associations seemed to be driven largely by CMV exposure. A cluster of highly shared sequence variants was judged likely to be a technical artifact of the sequencing pipeline. Specific HLA alleles were associated with roughly 17,000 TCR beta sequences at a false discovery rate of 0.05 in a later analysis. In a later genetic analysis, a missense DCLRE1C variant was associated with V-gene and J-gene trimming of TCR beta chains, and the association was replicated in an independent cohort. In the study, some 160 TCR beta chains were listed as associated with cytomegalovirus. In vitro tests confirmed that a few of the cytomegalovirus-associated TCR beta chains recognize cytomegalovirus antigens. Linkage disequilibrium might explain the correlated functional status among segregating V segments, but an unknown experimental factor could not be ruled out. Compared with the approximately 720-donor mean, donors in an Asian-associated ancestry cluster had fewer N-insertions in productive TCRs, according to a later genetic analysis. The authors suggested that the approach could potentially be generalized to other disease states and immunological phenotypes. Because some donors lacked HLA typing at each locus, the association tests relied only on the typed subset. This cohort had only TCR beta chains sequenced, and the lack of alpha or paired-chain data limited which features could be detected. The classifier was reported to diagnose cytomegalovirus status with high specificity and sensitivity in both the original cohort and the validation cohort. Immune exposure information for the cohort was limited to CMV serostatus. In an earlier analysis of roughly 560 of the donors, most TCR beta V segments were observed in productive rearrangements about 87% or about 30% of the time, broadly matching IMGT annotations. Because counts were too low, approximately 18 rarely observed V segments, including chromosome 9 orphons, were excluded from the earlier analysis of 587 of the donors. In a later analysis, the rate of TCR association differed among HLA loci, with DRB1 alleles having the most associated TCRs and HLA-C alleles having the fewest. Compared with equally common non-associated chains, HLA-associated TCR beta chains in a later analysis were more clonally expanded and had lower generation probabilities.

In the case of this clone: No antigen is known for it. No clone much larger than this one lies a single base away; base qualities are absent.

The germline V gene gives CDR1 as SQVTM and CDR2 as ANQGSEA. The CDR3, from cysteine to phenylalanine, totals 16 residues. The only DNA kept is the CDR3, 48 bases in frame from the first base. V loses 5 bases at its end and J loses 4 bases; junction bases beyond the gene matches: 14. The cohort consisted of approximately 690 healthy bone marrow donors. All cohort members were sampled while nominally healthy, although unrecorded immune exposures were likely present. The donor tested CMV seropositive and was one of the 289 seropositive cohort members. Each donor provided a peripheral blood sample, and peripheral blood mononuclear cells were used for TCR beta sequencing. Genomic DNA was extracted from the blood cell samples with the Qiagen DNeasy Blood Extraction Kit.

The chain links TRBV29-1 with TRBJ2-1; TRBD2 fits 7 bases in the junction. This TCR was sampled from a woman in her 70s in good health and CMV-seropositive. The sample consisted of PBMCs. The bases read TGCAGCGTTCCATTCGGGGCAGCGGGGCCATACAATGAGCAGTTCTTC. It translates as CSVPFGAAGPYNEQFF.